The clone carrying this T cell receptor beta chain was picked up many times. Its antigen is unidentified. Germline V lookup: CDR1 SGDLS, CDR2 YYNGEE. This CDR3 comprises 13 residues. V lost 3 bases to trimming and J lost 6 bases; unmatched junction nucleotides: 2. No treatment of any kind had been given to any patient before thyroid surgery. The sample is drawn from a study of metastatic and nonmetastatic thyroid tumors. Study-wide results and limits: Within blood and tumor, benign nodules reportedly had significantly lower TCR beta diversity than malignant thyroid tumors did.

Study processing details: Clinicopathological groups supplied CDR3 differences that were used to build a distant-metastasis classifier for papillary thyroid cancer. TCRdb re-called the PCR reads through MiXCR. For this entry, the V and J calls and clone size follow TCRdb and not the study's own pipeline. The sample has roughly 59,000 clones, roughly 15% seen once. This TCR was recovered from a male donor with papillary thyroid cancer or a benign thyroid nodule (not recorded which). Some clones in this sample may be carry-over from other donors' samples. The sequencing sample was made of blood. The J gene is TRBJ2-1, the V gene TRBV9; 8 bases align to TRBD2. CDR3 sequence (DNA): TGTGCCAGCAGCGGAACTAGCGGCAATGAGCAGTTCTTC. As protein: CASSGTSGNEQFF. Drawing the rest from reference TRBV9 and TRBJ2-1, the complete variable domain is DSGVTQTPKHLITATGQRVTLRCSPRSGDLSVYWYQQSLDQGLQFLIQYYNGEERAKGNILERFSAQQFPDLHSELNLSSLELGDSALYFCASSGTSGNEQFFGPGTRLTVL.